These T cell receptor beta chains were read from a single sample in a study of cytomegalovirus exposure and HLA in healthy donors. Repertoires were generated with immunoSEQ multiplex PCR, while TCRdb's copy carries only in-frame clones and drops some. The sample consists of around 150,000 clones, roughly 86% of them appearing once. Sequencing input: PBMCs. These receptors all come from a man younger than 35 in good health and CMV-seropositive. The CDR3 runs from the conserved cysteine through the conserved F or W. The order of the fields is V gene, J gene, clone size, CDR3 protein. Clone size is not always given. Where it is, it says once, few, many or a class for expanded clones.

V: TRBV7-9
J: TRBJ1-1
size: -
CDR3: CASSPKVRLNTEAFF

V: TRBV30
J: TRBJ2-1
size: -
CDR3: CAWSAPLLAGVNEQFF

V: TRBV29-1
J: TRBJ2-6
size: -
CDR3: CSVEDRGAGANVLTF

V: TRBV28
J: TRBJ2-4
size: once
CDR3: CASSFRSPPTKNIQYF

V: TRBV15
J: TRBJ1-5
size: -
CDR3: CATSRDPGAANQPQHF

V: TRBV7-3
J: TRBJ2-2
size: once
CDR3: CASSPLAGGAAGELFF

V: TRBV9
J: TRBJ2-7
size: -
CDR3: CASSPGASGRVYEQYF

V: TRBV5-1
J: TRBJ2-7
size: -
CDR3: CASSLDMARARYEQYF

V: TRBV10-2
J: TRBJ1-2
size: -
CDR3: CASSDGAGANYGYTF

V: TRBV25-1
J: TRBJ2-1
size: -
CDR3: CASRGTSGNDNEQFF

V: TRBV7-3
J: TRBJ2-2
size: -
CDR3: CASSLRDRGTGELFF

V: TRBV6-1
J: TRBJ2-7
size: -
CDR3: CASSVQYSYEQYF

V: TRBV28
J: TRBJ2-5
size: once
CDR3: CASSLRYRGQGETQYF

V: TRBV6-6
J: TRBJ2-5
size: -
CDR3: CASSYSVADQETQYF

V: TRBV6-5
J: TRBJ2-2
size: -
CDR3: CASSYYRGLNTGELFF

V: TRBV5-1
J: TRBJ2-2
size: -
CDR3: CASSPRSGTGNTGELFF

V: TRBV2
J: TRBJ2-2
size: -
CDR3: CASSRRGLAGPPNTGELFF

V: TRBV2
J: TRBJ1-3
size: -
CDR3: CASSVRSSGNTIYF

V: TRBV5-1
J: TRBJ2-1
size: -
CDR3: CASSPSGRADANEQFF

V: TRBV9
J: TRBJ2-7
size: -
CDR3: CASSPQGLTSPNEQYF

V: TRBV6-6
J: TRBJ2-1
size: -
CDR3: CASSTIAGGSYNEQFF

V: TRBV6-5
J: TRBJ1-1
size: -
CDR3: CASSYSRGRNTEAFF

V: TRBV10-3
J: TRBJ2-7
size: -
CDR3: CAISVASASAGSYEQYF

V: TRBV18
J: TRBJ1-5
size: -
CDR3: CASSPAGLSNQPQHF

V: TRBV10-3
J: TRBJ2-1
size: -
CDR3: CAISESRAGLIYNEQFF

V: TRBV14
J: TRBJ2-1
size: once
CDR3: CASSPSLLYNEQFF

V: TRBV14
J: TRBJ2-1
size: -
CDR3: CASSQGGSGEQFF

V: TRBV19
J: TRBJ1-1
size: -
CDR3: CASSTGTVNTEAFF

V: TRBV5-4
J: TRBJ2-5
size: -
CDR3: CASSLRLGQETQYF

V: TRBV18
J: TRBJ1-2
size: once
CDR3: CASSKDQGRVYGYTF

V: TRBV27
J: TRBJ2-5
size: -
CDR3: CASSSTTSGDQETQYF

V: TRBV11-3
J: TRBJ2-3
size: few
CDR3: CASSKLAGGRTDTQYF

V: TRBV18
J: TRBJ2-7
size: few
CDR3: CASSPRPGESYEQYF

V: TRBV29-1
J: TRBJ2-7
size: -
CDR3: CSAGTSGMYEQYF

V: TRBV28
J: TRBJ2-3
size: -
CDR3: CASSPRVLAGAPDTQYF

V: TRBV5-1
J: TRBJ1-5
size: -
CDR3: CASSLETGEGQPQHF

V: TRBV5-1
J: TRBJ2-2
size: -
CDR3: CASSGTTGEGTGELFF

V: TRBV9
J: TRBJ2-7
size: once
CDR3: CASSPVVIGTGTGEQYF

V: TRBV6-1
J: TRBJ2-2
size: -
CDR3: CASSPHRDSTGELFF

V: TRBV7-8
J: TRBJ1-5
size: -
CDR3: CASSLEGQGFNQPQHF

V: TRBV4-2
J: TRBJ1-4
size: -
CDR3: CASSQEGFVQGPRGGEKLFF

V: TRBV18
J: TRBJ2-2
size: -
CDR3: CASSPPGRLAIPGELFF

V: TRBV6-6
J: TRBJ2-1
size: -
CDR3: CASSSAEPGYNEQFF

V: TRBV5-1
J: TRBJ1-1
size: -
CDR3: CASSLGGMANTEAFF

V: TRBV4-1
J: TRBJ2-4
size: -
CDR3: CASSQGRAGGLAKNIQYF

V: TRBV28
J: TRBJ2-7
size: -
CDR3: CASSRPQGRGDEQYF

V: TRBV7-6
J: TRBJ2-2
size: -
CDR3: CASSLVTGGWGELFF

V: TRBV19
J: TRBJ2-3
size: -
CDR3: CASTDRPSADTQYF